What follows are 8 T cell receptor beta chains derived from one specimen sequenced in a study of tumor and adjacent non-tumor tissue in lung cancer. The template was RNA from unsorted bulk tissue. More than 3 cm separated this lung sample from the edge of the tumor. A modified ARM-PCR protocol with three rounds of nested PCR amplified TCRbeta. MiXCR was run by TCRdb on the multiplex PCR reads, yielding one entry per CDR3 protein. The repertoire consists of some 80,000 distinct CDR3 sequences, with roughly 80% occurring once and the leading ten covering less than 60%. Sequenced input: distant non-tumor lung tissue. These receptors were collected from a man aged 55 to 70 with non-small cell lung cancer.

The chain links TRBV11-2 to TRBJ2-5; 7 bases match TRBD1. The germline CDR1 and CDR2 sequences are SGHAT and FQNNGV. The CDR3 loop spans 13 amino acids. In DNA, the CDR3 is TGTACTGGCAACTCTACAGGGGAAGAGACCCAGTACTTC. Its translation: CTGNSTGEETQYF.

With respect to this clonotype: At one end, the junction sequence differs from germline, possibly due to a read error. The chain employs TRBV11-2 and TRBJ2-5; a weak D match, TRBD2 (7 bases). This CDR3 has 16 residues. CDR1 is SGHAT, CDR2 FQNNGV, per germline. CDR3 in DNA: TGTGCCAGCAGCTACACAATGGGGGGGACAAAGGAGACCCTGTACTTC. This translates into CASSYTMGGTKETLYF.

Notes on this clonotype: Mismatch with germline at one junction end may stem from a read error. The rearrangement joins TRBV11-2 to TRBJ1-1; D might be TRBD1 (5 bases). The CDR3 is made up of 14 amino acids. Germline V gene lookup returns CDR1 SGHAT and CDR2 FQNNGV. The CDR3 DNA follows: TGTACCAGCAGCATAGCCGGGAGGGGCACTAAAGCTTTCTTT. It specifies CTSSIAGRGTKAFF.

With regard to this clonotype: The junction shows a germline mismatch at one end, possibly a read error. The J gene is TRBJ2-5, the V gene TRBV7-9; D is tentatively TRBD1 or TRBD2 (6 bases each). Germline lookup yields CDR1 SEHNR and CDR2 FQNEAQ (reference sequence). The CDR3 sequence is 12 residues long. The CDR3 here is CASNREEDTQYF. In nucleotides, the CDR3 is TGTGCCAGCAACAGGGAGGAAGACACCCAGTACTTC.

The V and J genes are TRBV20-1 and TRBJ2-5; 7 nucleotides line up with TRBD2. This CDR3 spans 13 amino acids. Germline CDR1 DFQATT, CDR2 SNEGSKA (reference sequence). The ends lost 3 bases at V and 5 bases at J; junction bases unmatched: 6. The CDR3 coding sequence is TGCAGTGCTAGTATCCTAGCGGTGGAGACCCAGTACTTC. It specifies CSASILAVETQYF.

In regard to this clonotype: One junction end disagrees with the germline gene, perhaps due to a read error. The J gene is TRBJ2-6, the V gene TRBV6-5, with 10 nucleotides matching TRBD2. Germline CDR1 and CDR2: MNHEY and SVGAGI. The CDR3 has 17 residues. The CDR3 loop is CASSLAGVRSGANVPTF. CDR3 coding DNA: TGTGCCAGCAGCCTAGCGGGAGTCAGATCTGGGGCCAACGTCCCGACTTTC.

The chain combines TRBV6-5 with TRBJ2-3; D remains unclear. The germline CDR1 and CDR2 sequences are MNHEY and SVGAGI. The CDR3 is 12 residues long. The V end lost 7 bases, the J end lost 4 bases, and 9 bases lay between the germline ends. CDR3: CASNAGSDTQYF. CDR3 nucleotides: TGTGCCAGCAATGCAGGCTCAGATACGCAGTATTTT.

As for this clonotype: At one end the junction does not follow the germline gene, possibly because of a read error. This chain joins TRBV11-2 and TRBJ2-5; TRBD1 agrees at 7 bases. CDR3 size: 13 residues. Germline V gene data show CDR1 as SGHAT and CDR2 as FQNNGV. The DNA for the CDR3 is TGTGCCAGCAGCTCTACAGGGGAAGAGATGCATTATTTC. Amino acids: CASSSTGEEMHYF.